A single T cell receptor (beta chain) is shown here with its context. This sample stems from a study of CD8 T cells in Susac syndrome. Random hexamers were used to reverse transcribe an amount of roughly 0.45 to 1 ug RNA. TCRdb itself ran the immunoSEQ multiplex PCR reads through MiXCR, one entry per CDR3 protein. The sample lists roughly 190,000 distinct CDR3 sequences, 90% to 96% occurring once. Germline values: CDR1 DFQATT, CDR2 SNEGSKA (reference sequence). The CDR3 has 13 amino acids. V shed 5 bases and J 5 bases; nucleotides not matched to a gene: 9. V gene TRBV20-1 combines with J gene TRBJ2-7, with 7 bases lining up with TRBD2. This receptor was taken from a human donor with Susac syndrome. Sequenced input: CD4+ T cells from PBMCs. Here the CDR3 DNA reads TGCAGTGCTCCCAAAGCGGGGATGAACGAGCAGTACTTC. The encoded protein is CSAPKAGMNEQYF.